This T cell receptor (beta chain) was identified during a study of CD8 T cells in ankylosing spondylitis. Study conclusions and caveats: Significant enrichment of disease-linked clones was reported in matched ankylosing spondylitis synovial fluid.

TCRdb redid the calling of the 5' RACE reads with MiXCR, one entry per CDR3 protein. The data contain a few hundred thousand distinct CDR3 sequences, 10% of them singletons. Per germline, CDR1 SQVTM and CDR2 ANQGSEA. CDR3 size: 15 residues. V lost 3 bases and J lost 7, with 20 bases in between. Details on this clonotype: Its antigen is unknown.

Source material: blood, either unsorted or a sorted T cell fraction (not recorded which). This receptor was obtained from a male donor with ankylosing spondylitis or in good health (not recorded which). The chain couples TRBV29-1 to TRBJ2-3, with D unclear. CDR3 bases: TGCAGCGTTGATACCTTAACGCACGGACCTCATACGCAGTATTTT. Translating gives CSVDTLTHGPHTQYF.